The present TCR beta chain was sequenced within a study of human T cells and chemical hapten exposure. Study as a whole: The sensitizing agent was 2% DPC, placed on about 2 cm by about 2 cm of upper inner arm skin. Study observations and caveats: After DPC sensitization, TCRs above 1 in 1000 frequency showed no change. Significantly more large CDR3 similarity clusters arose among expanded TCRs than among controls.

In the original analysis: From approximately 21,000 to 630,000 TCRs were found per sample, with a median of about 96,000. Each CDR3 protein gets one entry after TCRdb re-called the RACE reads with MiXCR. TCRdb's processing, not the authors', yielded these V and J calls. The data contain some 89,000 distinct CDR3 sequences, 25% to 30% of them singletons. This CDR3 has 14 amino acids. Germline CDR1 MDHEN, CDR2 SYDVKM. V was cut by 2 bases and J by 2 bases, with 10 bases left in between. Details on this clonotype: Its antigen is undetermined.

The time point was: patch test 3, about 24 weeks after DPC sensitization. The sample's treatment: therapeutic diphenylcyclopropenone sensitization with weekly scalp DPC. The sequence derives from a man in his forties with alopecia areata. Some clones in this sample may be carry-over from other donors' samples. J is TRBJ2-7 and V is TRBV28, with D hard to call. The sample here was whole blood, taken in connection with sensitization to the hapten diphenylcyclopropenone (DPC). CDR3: CASSLIRTTYEQYF. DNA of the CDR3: TGTGCCAGCAGTTTAATACGTACCACCTACGAGCAGTACTTC. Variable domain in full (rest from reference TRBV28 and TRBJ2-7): DVKVTQSSRYLVKRTGEKVFLECVQDMDHENMFWYRQDPGLGLRLIYFSYDVKMKEKGDIPEGYSVSREKKERFSLILESASTNQTSMYLCASSLIRTTYEQYFGPGTRLTVT.